This T cell receptor (beta chain) was documented in a study of cytomegalovirus exposure and HLA in healthy donors. Sequencing was performed with immunoSEQ multiplex PCR; in TCRdb, only in-frame clones are kept and a portion is missing. The sample yields 220,000 or so clones, about 93% seen once. Per the germline V gene, CDR1 is MGHRA and CDR2 is YSYEKL. The CDR3 covers 17 residues. Trimming removed 0 bases at V and 0 bases at J, with 14 bases between. The rearrangement joins TRBV4-1 to TRBJ1-1, with D tentatively TRBD1 (5 bases). Sequencing used PBMCs. The clonotype was recovered from a woman in her late teens or twenties in good health and CMV-seronegative. CDR3 in DNA: TGCGCCAGCAGCCAAGACCCGGGGGTGCGGATGAACACTGAAGCTTTCTTT. Protein sequence: CASSQDPGVRMNTEAFF.